The 23 T cell receptor beta chains below all came from one sample that was sequenced in a study of blood T cell repertoires in COVID-19. Some clones are missing from TCRdb's copy, which holds only in-frame ones; the method was immunoSEQ multiplex PCR. There are about 46,000 clones in the sample; over 70% occur only once, and approximately 15% lies in the top ten. Sequenced input: peripheral blood. The receptor source for this set is a human donor in a cohort sampled during active COVID-19.

This sequence joins TRBV6-5 and TRBJ1-1, with unresolved D. CDR3 length: 12 residues. V lost 6 bases and J 5 bases, leaving 10 bases between the germline ends. Germline CDR1 and CDR2: MNHEY and SVGAGI. The CDR3 DNA reads as TGTGCCAGCAGCCTACTAGGGACTGAAGCTTTCTTT. It translates to CASSLLGTEAFF.

V and J are TRBV27 and TRBJ2-7; D is undetermined. The length of the CDR3 is 14 residues. The germline V gene has CDR1 MNHEY and CDR2 SMNVEV (reference sequence). Deletions cut 5 bases from V and 0 bases from J, with 11 bases between. The CDR3 DNA follows: TGTGCCAGCAGTACCAACATTCGCTCCTACGAGCAGTACTTC. This sequence encodes CASSTNIRSYEQYF.

This clone was counted once. CDR3 amino acids: CASSPRTSGSSSYEQYF. CDR3 DNA sequence: TGTGCCAGCAGCCCAAGGACTAGCGGGAGTTCATCCTACGAGCAGTACTTC. The chain employs TRBV7-9 and TRBJ2-7, with 13 bases that match TRBD2. Trimming took 5 bases from V and 1 from J; bases not matched to a gene: 8. Germline V gene data show CDR1 as SEHNR and CDR2 as FQNEAQ (reference sequence). This CDR3 has 17 residues.

This sequence joins TRBV4-1 and TRBJ2-3; 8 nucleotides align to TRBD2. Per germline, CDR1 MGHRA and CDR2 YSYEKL. The CDR3 is made up of 18 amino acids. The ends lost 0 bases at V and 2 bases at J; junction bases unmatched: 10. CDR3 sequence reads: CASSQDIGAGALTDTQYF. For the CDR3, the DNA is TGCGCCAGCAGCCAAGATATTGGAGCGGGGGCACTCACAGATACGCAGTATTTT.

This chain connects TRBV7-9 to TRBJ1-1; a weak D match, TRBD1 (6 bases). Deletions cut 1 base from V and 6 bases from J, with 9 bases between. The CDR3 loop spans 13 amino acids. CDR1 and CDR2 (germline): SEHNR, FQNEAQ (reference sequence). The CDR3 DNA sequence: TGTGCCAGCAGCTTAGGGACAGCCGCTGAAGCTTTCTTT. The encoded protein is CASSLGTAAEAFF. Full variable domain (remainder filled in from reference TRBV7-9 and TRBJ1-1): DTGVSQNPRHKITKRGQNVTFRCDPISEHNRLYWYRQTLGQGPEFLTYFQNEAQLEKSRLLSDRFSAERPKGSFSTLEIQRTEQGDSAMYLCASSLGTAAEAFFGQGTRLTVV.

The chain uses TRBV6-2 or TRBV6-3 and TRBJ2-5, with TRBD2 matching 12 bases. V lost 2 bases to trimming and J lost 9 bases; unmatched junction nucleotides: 10. The CDR3 covers 16 residues. Germline V lookup: CDR1 MNHEY, CDR2 SVGEGT. CDR3 sequence reads: CASSYPTSGGPSAQYF. The CDR3 nucleotides read TGTGCCAGCAGTTACCCTACTAGCGGGGGGCCCTCGGCCCAGTACTTC.

The gene calls are TRBV9 and TRBJ2-3, with TRBD2 matching over 8 bases. Germline trimming cut 4 bases from V and 6 bases from J; bases unmatched to any gene: 16. The germline gives CDR1 SGDLS, CDR2 YYNGEE. The CDR3 covers 17 residues. The CDR3 protein is CASSPSISGTTFDTQYF. DNA of the CDR3: TGTGCCAGCAGCCCTTCGATTAGCGGGACCACCTTCGATACGCAGTATTTT.

V is TRBV15 and J is TRBJ2-2; possible D gene TRBD2, 6 bases. The length of the CDR3 is 14 residues. The germline V gene encodes CDR1 LNHNV and CDR2 YYDKDF (reference sequence). The V and J ends lost 4 bases and 1 base respectively, with 7 bases between them. Written as DNA, the CDR3 is TGTGCCACCAGCATGGGACTGAACACCGGGGAGCTGTTTTTT. As protein: CATSMGLNTGELFF.

This chain uses TRBV5-1 with TRBJ2-7, with TRBD2 identical over 8 bases. Trimming took 5 bases from V and 2 from J; bases not matched to a gene: 3. CDR3 length: 13 residues. Germline CDR1 SGHRS, CDR2 YFSETQ. The CDR3: CASSREGAYEQYF. The CDR3 DNA sequence: TGCGCCAGCAGTCGGGAGGGGGCCTACGAGCAGTACTTC.

CDR3 coding DNA: TGTGCCAGCAGCCCGTGGGCGGACAACTCCTACAATGAGCAGTTCTTC. Protein sequence: CASSPWADNSYNEQFF. The V call is TRBV27, the J call TRBJ2-1; tentative D call: TRBD1 (5 bases). V was shortened by 6 bases and J by 0 bases, with 15 bases between the two germline ends. CDR1 and CDR2 from the germline V gene are MNHEY and SMNVEV (reference sequence). This CDR3 has 16 residues.

This chain links TRBV6-5 with TRBJ1-3; no clear D gene. Germline lookup yields CDR1 MNHEY and CDR2 SVGAGI. Trimming removed 10 bases at V and 0 bases at J, with 10 bases between. The CDR3 contains 13 residues. In nucleotides, the CDR3 is TGTGCCACCAAACTGAGCTCTGGAAACACCATATATTTT. Its protein product is CATKLSSGNTIYF.

The chain recombines TRBV7-7 with TRBJ2-5, with TRBD1 as a possible D gene (5 bases). Germline CDR1 is SSHAT and CDR2 is FNYEAQ (reference sequence). The CDR3 covers 14 residues. V dropped 2 bases and J dropped 4 bases, with 11 bases sitting between them. CDR3 bases: TGTGCCAGCAGCTTAAAGCAGGGTGGAGAGACCCAGTACTTC. Amino acids: CASSLKQGGETQYF.

The J gene is TRBJ1-2, the V gene TRBV9; the match to TRBD1 covers 7 bases. This CDR3 comprises 18 residues. CDR1 is SGDLS, CDR2 YYNGEE, per germline. The trim removed 4 bases at V and 4 bases at J, leaving 19 bases unmatched. CDR3: CASSRSVDRSNSAYGYTF. The CDR3, as DNA: TGTGCCAGCAGCCGCAGTGTGGACAGGTCTAATTCGGCCTATGGCTACACCTTC. Supplemented by reference TRBV9 and TRBJ1-2, the full variable domain reads DSGVTQTPKHLITATGQRVTLRCSPRSGDLSVYWYQQSLDQGLQFLIQYYNGEERAKGNILERFSAQQFPDLHSELNLSSLELGDSALYFCASSRSVDRSNSAYGYTFGSGTRLTVV.

The chain has TRBV3-1 (or the pseudogene TRBV3-2) and TRBJ1-2, with D uncertain. The CDR3 has 16 amino acids. CDR1 is LGHDT, CDR2 YNNKEL, per germline (reference sequence). With 0 bases removed from V and 0 bases from J, the gap between germline ends came to 11 bases. CDR3: CASSQESRFSNYGYTF. CDR3 bases: TGTGCCAGCAGCCAAGAGAGCAGGTTTTCTAACTATGGCTACACCTTC.

CDR3 region: CAINVVIAEEETQYF. The CDR3 DNA is TGTGCCATCAACGTGGTAATAGCAGAAGAAGAGACCCAGTACTTC. The chain employs TRBV10-3 and TRBJ2-5; D uncertain. Germline CDR1 is ENHRY and CDR2 is SYGVKD. V was pared by 7 bases and J by 3 bases, with 18 bases between. The length of the CDR3 is 15 residues.

V is TRBV28 and J is TRBJ2-1; 13 bases agree with TRBD2. The germline gives CDR1 MDHEN, CDR2 SYDVKM. CDR3 size: 17 residues. Germline trimming cut 3 bases from V and 4 bases from J; bases unmatched to any gene: 6. DNA of the CDR3: TGTGCCAGCAGTTTTCGGACTAGCGGGAGTAGGTACAATGAGCAGTTCTTC. Its protein product is CASSFRTSGSRYNEQFF.

This rearrangement joins TRBV7-8 to TRBJ1-1, with D maybe TRBD1 (5 bases). CDR1 is SGHVS, CDR2 FQNEAQ, per germline. The CDR3 runs 12 residues. The ends were cut back, 5 bases at V and 11 bases at J, with 15 bases in the middle. CDR3 protein: CASSDGSRGAFF. DNA of the CDR3: TGTGCCAGCAGCGATGGGTCCCGGGGGGCTTTCTTT. Based on the CDR3 plus reference TRBV7-8 and TRBJ1-1, the full variable domain is GAGVSQSPRYKVAKRGQDVALRCDPISGHVSLFWYQQALGQGPEFLTYFQNEAQLDKSGLPSDRFFAERPEGSVSTLKIQRTQQEDSAVYLCASSDGSRGAFFGQGTRLTVV.

In its sample, this clone was seen a few times. This chain uses TRBV10-3 with TRBJ1-2; D is perhaps TRBD1 (6 bases). Germline V lookup: CDR1 ENHRY, CDR2 SYGVKD. This CDR3 has 14 amino acids. The V end was cut by 5 bases, the J end by 14 bases, with 24 bases between. The CDR3 protein is CAISPATGSMVETF. CDR3 coding DNA: TGTGCCATCAGTCCCGCGACAGGTTCTATGGTCGAGACCTTC.

The V gene is TRBV7-9, the J gene TRBJ1-5; the D is unclear. Germline lookup yields CDR1 SEHNR and CDR2 FQNEAQ (reference sequence). V lost 5 bases, J lost 7 bases, and 15 bases lay in between. The CDR3 covers 14 residues. CDR3 DNA sequence: TGTGCCAGCAGCCTAGGATCAACGGGACAGCCCCAGCATTTT. Amino acid sequence: CASSLGSTGQPQHF.

The chain joins TRBV30 to TRBJ2-1; 13 bases are a match to TRBD2. The CDR3 is 15 residues long. Germline V gene sequence: CDR1 GTSNPN, CDR2 SVGIG (reference sequence). The V and J ends lost 4 bases and 3 bases, in that order; junction bases with no gene match: 3. The CDR3 DNA reads as TGTGCCTGGACCCGACTAGCGGGAGGCTACAATGAGCAGTTCTTC. This sequence encodes CAWTRLAGGYNEQFF.

Concerning this clone: This sample also contains other DNA sequences that code for the same CDR3. As DNA, the CDR3 is TGTGCCAGCAGTTACTCGACAGGGAGTGGCTACACCTTC. It specifies CASSYSTGSGYTF. This chain connects TRBV6-5 to TRBJ1-2; 7 nucleotides align to TRBD1. J lost 7 bases, V lost 0 bases, and 2 bases had no gene match. The germline V gene encodes CDR1 MNHEY and CDR2 SVGAGI. This CDR3 spans 13 amino acids.

The rearrangement uses TRBV6-5 and TRBJ2-7; weak D call: TRBD1 (5 bases). V lost 8 bases to trimming and J lost 2 bases, with 10 bases between them. Germline lookup yields CDR1 MNHEY and CDR2 SVGAGI. CDR3 length: 12 amino acids. Here the CDR3 reads CASVGQTYEQYF. The CDR3 DNA is TGTGCCAGCGTGGGGCAGACCTACGAGCAGTACTTC.

The genes are TRBV7-6 and TRBJ2-7; 8 bases line up with TRBD2. CDR3 length: 13 amino acids. The trim removed 3 bases at V and 5 bases at J, leaving 3 bases unmatched. Germline V gene data show CDR1 as SGHVS and CDR2 as FNYEAQ. The CDR3 region has the DNA TGTGCCAGCAGCTTTGGCGGGGGGAACGAGCAGTACTTC. This encodes CASSFGGGNEQYF.